The 29 T cell receptor beta chains given below trace back to one sample, sequenced in a study of Ad26.COV2.S vaccination and SARS-CoV-2 variants. Sequenced by immunoSEQ multiplex PCR; TCRdb stores in-frame clones only, minus some. The sample shows about 350,000 clones, 75% to 90% of them seen only once. The treatment is: roughly 19 received Ad26.COV2.S at low or high dose, single or two shots; about 5 received placebo; per-sample allocation not given. Day 63 following the first vaccine or placebo injection was when the samples were taken. The sequences come from peripheral blood, collected in a trial of Ad26.COV2.S vaccine versus placebo. These receptors were taken from a person between 18 and 65 years old who received the Ad26.COV2.S COVID-19 vaccine or a placebo.

The J gene is TRBJ1-5, the V gene TRBV2; 8 positions agree with TRBD1. The J segment lost 7 bases and the V segment lost 6 bases, leaving 8 bases of the junction unmatched. Germline CDR1 is SNHLY and CDR2 is FYNNEI. The CDR3 loop spans 14 amino acids. CDR3 region: CASRAQGARQPQHF. The CDR3 DNA reads as TGTGCCAGCAGAGCTCAGGGGGCGAGGCAGCCCCAGCATTTT.

The chain uses TRBV7-4 and TRBJ1-5; 9 bases are shared with TRBD1. J gave up 6 bases and V 3 bases, and 9 bases lay outside the gene matches. The CDR3 length is 16 residues. Germline CDR1 reads SGHVT; CDR2 reads SQSDAQ. This CDR3 reads CASSFRPTGGSQPQHF. In nucleotides, the CDR3 is TGTGCCAGCAGCTTCCGCCCGACAGGGGGAAGTCAGCCCCAGCATTTT.

The CDR3 coding sequence is TGTGCCAGCTCACCGGGACGGCGGGAAAATGAAAAACTGTTTTTT. Protein: CASSPGRRENEKLFF. V gene TRBV18 combines with J gene TRBJ1-4, with D perhaps TRBD1 (5 bases). The CDR3 is 15 amino acids. Germline-derived CDR1 and CDR2 are KGHSH and LQKENI. V lost 3 bases and J lost 5, with 13 bases in between.

This sequence joins TRBV27 and TRBJ1-5; D is undetermined. This CDR3 contains 15 residues. The germline CDR1 and CDR2 sequences are MNHEY and SMNVEV (reference sequence). V shed 2 bases and J shed 0 bases, with 8 bases lying between them. The CDR3 nucleotides are TGTGCCAGCAGTTTAAGAGGGCATAGCAATCAGCCCCAGCATTTT. This translates into CASSLRGHSNQPQHF.

The chain combines TRBV7-2 with TRBJ2-7; 9 positions agree with TRBD2. Losses at the gene ends were 1 base for V and 3 bases for J; bases not matched to a gene: 4. This CDR3 contains 15 residues. The germline CDR1 and CDR2 sequences are SGHTA and FQGNSA. The CDR3 protein is CASSLVAGEHYEQYF. The CDR3 DNA sequence: TGTGCCAGCAGCTTAGTAGCGGGAGAGCACTACGAGCAGTACTTC.

This clone has a single count. This chain connects TRBV7-2 to TRBJ2-3, with D possibly being TRBD2 (6 bases). V gave up 4 bases and J gave up 9 bases, with 23 bases separating them. Per germline, CDR1 SGHTA and CDR2 FQGNSA. The CDR3 has 16 residues. The CDR3 sequence is CASSSRDFSVIRTQYF. As DNA, the CDR3 is TGTGCCAGCAGCTCCAGGGACTTCTCAGTCATTAGGACGCAGTATTTT.

V is TRBV19 and J is TRBJ1-5; 7 bases line up with TRBD1. Germline CDR1 reads LNHDA; CDR2 reads SQIVND (reference sequence). With 5 bases clipped from V and 1 base from J, the junction kept 5 bases outside the gene matches. This CDR3 is built from 15 residues. CDR3 in DNA: TGTGCCAGTAGTTCAGGGGGAGTAAGCAATCAGCCCCAGCATTTT. Residues: CASSSGGVSNQPQHF.

This clone was counted a few times. J is TRBJ2-7 and V is TRBV3-1 (or the pseudogene TRBV3-2); D unresolved. Germline V gene data show CDR1 as LGHDT and CDR2 as YNNKEL (reference sequence). The V gene lost 8 bases and the J gene lost 0 bases, with 14 bases spanning the gap. This CDR3 has 14 residues. The CDR3 loop reads CASSLEPASYEQYF. CDR3 nucleotides: TGTGCCAGCTCGCTTGAGCCCGCCTCCTACGAGCAGTACTTC.

The rearrangement joins TRBV19 to TRBJ1-1; 8 positions agree with TRBD1. The CDR3 runs 15 residues. Germline V CDR1 and CDR2: LNHDA, SQIVND (reference sequence). V lost 6 bases, J lost 4 bases, and 10 bases stayed unmatched. The CDR3 is CASSLPRQGLTEAFF. CDR3 DNA: TGTGCCAGTAGCCTTCCCCGACAGGGGCTCACTGAAGCTTTCTTT.

This chain joins TRBV27 and TRBJ2-7; 10 nucleotides line up with TRBD1. This CDR3 has 16 amino acids. V shed 2 bases, J shed 2 bases, and the junction held 6 bases outside the gene matches. In germline, CDR1 is MNHEY, CDR2 SMNVEV (reference sequence). In nucleotides, the CDR3 is TGTGCCAGCAGTTTAACCGGACAGGGGGGCCCCTACGAGCAGTACTTC. Translated: CASSLTGQGGPYEQYF.

The chain is built from TRBV12-3 or TRBV12-4 and TRBJ2-5, with D hard to call. Trimming shortened V by 8 bases and J by 2 bases, and 12 bases separated the two germline ends. The CDR3 contains 13 residues. The CDR3 region has the DNA TGTGCCAGCCGAGTGACACCGCAAGAGACCCAGTACTTC. Its protein product is CASRVTPQETQYF.

This CDR3 is CASSPSAYEQYF. The CDR3 nucleotides are TGTGCCAGCAGCCCAAGTGCCTACGAGCAGTACTTC. The V call is TRBV12-3 or TRBV12-4, the J call TRBJ2-7; D is unclear. Trimming shortened V by 6 bases and J by 2 bases, and 8 bases separated the two germline ends. The CDR3 extends over 12 amino acids.

This chain uses TRBV3-1 (or the pseudogene TRBV3-2) with TRBJ2-7; a possible D gene is TRBD2 (5 bases). Trimming removed 2 bases at V and 5 bases at J, with 31 bases between. Per the germline V gene, CDR1 is LGHDT and CDR2 is YNNKEL (reference sequence). The CDR3 extends over 20 amino acids. The DNA for the CDR3 is TGTGCCAGCAGCCAAAGCCGACTATGGGTCAGCCCATCTCCCCTCCACGAGCAGTACTTC. Translation: CASSQSRLWVSPSPLHEQYF.

This chain connects TRBV9 to TRBJ2-3; the match to TRBD2 covers 8 bases. After removal of 3 bases from V and 2 bases from J, the junction contained 8 bases not matched to a gene. The germline V gene has CDR1 SGDLS and CDR2 YYNGEE. The CDR3 is 16 residues long. CDR3 sequence reads: CASSAGSGGYTDTQYF. CDR3 DNA: TGTGCCAGCAGCGCTGGGAGCGGGGGATACACAGATACGCAGTATTTT.

The chain recombines TRBV19 with TRBJ1-2; D is possibly TRBD1 (6 bases). CDR1 is LNHDA and CDR2 is SQIVND in the germline V gene (reference sequence). The CDR3 contains 13 residues. Between the trimmed V and J ends, which lost 6 bases and 2 bases, there was a span of 10 bases. The CDR3 nucleotides are TGTGCCAGTAGCCGGGACAAGAACTATGGCTACACCTTC. It specifies CASSRDKNYGYTF. Together with reference TRBV19 and TRBJ1-2, the CDR3 gives the full variable domain: DGGITQSPKYLFRKEGQNVTLSCEQNLNHDAMYWYRQDPGQGLRLIYYSQIVNDFQKGDIAEGYSVSREKKESFPLTVTSAQKNPTAFYLCASSRDKNYGYTFGSGTRLTVV.

V gene TRBV9 combines with J gene TRBJ2-7; 10 bases line up with TRBD1. Losses at the gene ends were 6 bases for V and 7 bases for J; bases not matched to a gene: 13. Per germline, CDR1 SGDLS and CDR2 YYNGEE. The CDR3 has 15 residues. The CDR3, as DNA: TGTGCCAGCACCCCTTTTGGGACAGGGGAGGCGGAGCAGTACTTC. It codes for CASTPFGTGEAEQYF. The whole variable domain, remainder taken from reference TRBV9 and TRBJ2-7, is DSGVTQTPKHLITATGQRVTLRCSPRSGDLSVYWYQQSLDQGLQFLIQYYNGEERAKGNILERFSAQQFPDLHSELNLSSLELGDSALYFCASTPFGTGEAEQYFGPGTRLTVT.

The rearrangement joins TRBV5-4 to TRBJ2-3; tentative D call: TRBD2 (6 bases). CDR3 length: 14 amino acids. With 3 bases removed from V and 4 bases from J, the gap between germline ends came to 12 bases. CDR1 is SGHNT and CDR2 is YYREEE in the germline V gene (reference sequence). DNA of the CDR3: TGTGCCAGCAGCTCAGGGACTTTGGCAGATACGCAGTATTTT. Its protein is CASSSGTLADTQYF.

The J gene is TRBJ1-2, the V gene TRBV10-3; D may be TRBD1 (6 bases). Germline CDR1 and CDR2: ENHRY and SYGVKD. The V and J ends lost 11 bases and 1 base respectively, with 20 bases between them. The CDR3 extends over 15 amino acids. The CDR3 sequence is CAFRQADSVNYGYTF. In DNA, the CDR3 is TGTGCCTTCCGACAGGCCGACTCCGTTAACTATGGCTACACCTTC.

The V and J genes are TRBV6-5 and TRBJ2-2; 8 bases agree with TRBD1. This CDR3 region has 13 residues. Germline CDR1 reads MNHEY; CDR2 reads SVGAGI. The J segment lost 5 bases and the V segment lost 7 bases, leaving 3 bases of the junction unmatched. CDR3 nucleotides: TGTGCCAGCACCCACAGGGGGACCGGGGAGCTGTTTTTT. It is translated as CASTHRGTGELFF.

The rearrangement joins TRBV7-8 to TRBJ2-3, with D hard to call. The CDR3 is 14 residues long. V was shortened by 5 bases and J by 4 bases, with 13 bases between the two germline ends. CDR1 and CDR2 from the germline V gene are SGHVS and FQNEAQ. The CDR3 coding sequence is TGTGCCAGCAGCAACTGGGCAGTTCCAGATACGCAGTATTTT. Translation gives CASSNWAVPDTQYF.

The J gene is TRBJ2-5, the V gene TRBV5-1; D is ambiguous. The CDR3 consists of 12 residues. In germline, CDR1 is SGHRS, CDR2 YFSETQ. V was clipped by 4 bases and J by 2 bases, with 6 bases between them. The DNA for the CDR3 is TGCGCCAGCAGCGTGGGGCAAGAGACCCAGTACTTC. It translates to CASSVGQETQYF.

This chain links TRBV18 with TRBJ1-5; no reliable D call. V was cut by 4 bases and J by 1 base, with 20 bases left in between. CDR1 and CDR2 from the germline V gene are KGHSH and LQKENI. The CDR3 extends over 18 amino acids. CDR3 in amino acids: CASSLQPGVTRSNQPQHF. CDR3 in DNA: TGTGCCAGCTCACTGCAACCCGGAGTGACAAGGAGCAATCAGCCCCAGCATTTT.

This clone occurred once. The CDR3: CASSQGQADTQYF. The CDR3 region has the DNA TGCGCCAGCAGCCAGGGCCAGGCCGATACGCAGTATTTT. This chain connects TRBV4-3 to TRBJ2-3; the D is unclear. Germline V gene lookup returns CDR1 LGHNA and CDR2 YSLEER. The V end lost 3 bases, the J end lost 6 bases, and 10 bases lay between the germline ends. The CDR3 extends over 13 amino acids.

The CDR3: CASSLEAGGYNEQFF. In DNA form, the CDR3 reads TGTGCCAGCAGCTTAGAAGCGGGGGGTTACAATGAGCAGTTCTTC. The V and J genes are TRBV11-3 and TRBJ2-1; 9 positions agree with TRBD2. Germline V gene data show CDR1 as SGHNT and CDR2 as YENEEA. The V segment lost 0 bases and the J segment 4 bases; nucleotides outside the gene matches: 1. The CDR3 extends over 15 amino acids.

The V call is TRBV19, the J call TRBJ2-1; 7 bases align to TRBD2. Trimming cost V 5 bases and J 0 bases; bases outside gene matches: 13. The CDR3 has 18 residues. Germline V lookup: CDR1 LNHDA, CDR2 SQIVND (reference sequence). CDR3 coding DNA: TGTGCCAGTAGTCCCGTGAGGGTAGCGGGCAGCTCCTACAATGAGCAGTTCTTC. It translates to CASSPVRVAGSSYNEQFF. The whole variable domain, filled in from reference TRBV19 and TRBJ2-1, reads DGGITQSPKYLFRKEGQNVTLSCEQNLNHDAMYWYRQDPGQGLRLIYYSQIVNDFQKGDIAEGYSVSREKKESFPLTVTSAQKNPTAFYLCASSPVRVAGSSYNEQFFGPGTRLTVL.

J is TRBJ2-7 and V is TRBV27; TRBD2 matches 12 bases. Germline V gives CDR1 MNHEY, CDR2 SMNVEV (reference sequence). The V gene end was trimmed by 5 bases and the J gene end by 4 bases; junction bases not matched to a gene: 3. The CDR3 is 14 residues long. CDR3 loop: CASSPSGRVYEQYF. CDR3 DNA sequence: TGTGCCAGCAGTCCTAGCGGGAGGGTGTACGAGCAGTACTTC.

This clone was recorded once. The V call is TRBV28, the J call TRBJ1-5; TRBD1 matches 8 bases. The V gene's germline CDR1 is MDHEN and CDR2 SYDVKM. The trim removed 6 bases at V and 7 bases at J, leaving 8 bases unmatched. CDR3 length: 14 residues. CDR3 in amino acids: CASRAGGLGQPQHF. The DNA of the CDR3 is TGTGCCAGCAGGGCAGGGGGCTTGGGGCAGCCCCAGCATTTT. The full variable domain, in which reference TRBV28 and TRBJ1-5 provide the parts outside the CDR3, is DVKVTQSSRYLVKRTGEKVFLECVQDMDHENMFWYRQDPGLGLRLIYFSYDVKMKEKGDIPEGYSVSREKKERFSLILESASTNQTSMYLCASRAGGLGQPQHFGDGTRLSIL.

The chain carries TRBV7-9 and TRBJ1-4; tentative D call: TRBD1 (5 bases). The CDR3 consists of 13 residues. Looked up from germline, CDR1 is SEHNR and CDR2 is FQNEAQ (reference sequence). V was cut by 5 bases and J by 8 bases, with 12 bases left in between. The CDR3 DNA reads TGTGCCAGCAGCCGAGGGACTGGCGAAAAACTGTTTTTT. Its translation: CASSRGTGEKLFF.

This chain uses TRBV7-9 with TRBJ2-5, with D possibly TRBD1 on 5 matching bases. Germline V CDR1 and CDR2: SEHNR, FQNEAQ (reference sequence). CDR3 length: 14 residues. Trimming shortened V by 8 bases and J by 5 bases, and 18 bases separated the two germline ends. The CDR3 bases are TGTGCCAGCTTCAGGGCAGGATTGTTGGAGACCCAGTACTTC. Encoded protein: CASFRAGLLETQYF.